The 16 T cell receptor beta chains below all came from one sample that was sequenced in a study of shared clonotypes between healthy human individuals. CD45RO-negative CD8 cells positively selected for CCR7 made up the naive population, which excluded terminally differentiated effector memory CD45RA+ cells. The repertoire was sequenced with immunoSEQ multiplex PCR; TCRdb's copy has only in-frame clones and lacks some. The data hold about 1.9 million clones, with just over 90% observed a single time. The sample comprised naive CD8+ T cells from PBMCs. Receptors were obtained from a man aged 18 to 29 in good health. Some clones in this sample may be carry-over from other donors' samples.

The chain links TRBV5-4 to TRBJ1-1; D gene ambiguous. This CDR3 region has 12 residues. V shed 0 bases and J shed 9 bases, with 9 bases lying between them. Germline lookup yields CDR1 SGHNT and CDR2 YYREEE (reference sequence). DNA for the CDR3: TGTGCCAGCAGCTTGGTTCTGGGGAAAGCTTTCTTT. Its translation is CASSLVLGKAFF.

The chain uses TRBV19 and TRBJ2-3; TRBD2 might be the D (6 bases). This CDR3 region has 17 residues. Trimming shortened V by 5 bases and J by 0 bases, and 18 bases separated the two germline ends. The germline V gene has CDR1 LNHDA and CDR2 SQIVND (reference sequence). CDR3 amino acids: CASSPEGRHLSTDTQYF. CDR3 nucleotide sequence: TGTGCCAGTAGTCCGGAGGGGAGACACCTTAGCACAGATACGCAGTATTTT.

A remark on this clone: The same CDR3 also results from other DNA sequences found in this sample. The J gene is TRBJ2-1, the V gene TRBV7-6; the D is unclear. The CDR3 extends over 13 amino acids. The germline gives CDR1 SGHVS, CDR2 FNYEAQ. V shed 5 bases and J shed 2 bases, with 7 bases lying between them. Here the CDR3 DNA reads TGTGCCAGCAGCCTTCCCCCCTACAATGAGCAGTTCTTC. This gives the protein CASSLPPYNEQFF.

This chain links TRBV9 with TRBJ2-3; TRBD2 agrees at 7 bases. The V gene's germline CDR1 is SGDLS and CDR2 YYNGEE. V trimming: 0 bases; J trimming: 4 bases; junction bases outside the gene matches: 8. The CDR3 extends over 16 amino acids. CDR3 sequence reads: CASSVVARGSADTQYF. Here the CDR3 DNA reads TGTGCCAGCAGCGTAGTGGCTCGCGGGAGCGCAGATACGCAGTATTTT.

The table lists this clone with a count of one. V gene TRBV11-2 combines with J gene TRBJ2-2, with 11 bases that match TRBD1. Looked up from germline, CDR1 is SGHAT and CDR2 is FQNNGV. Germline trimming cut 5 bases from V and 1 base from J; bases unmatched to any gene: 3. This CDR3 is built from 16 residues. CDR3 sequence reads: CASSDGTGGNTGELFF. For the CDR3, the DNA is TGTGCCAGCAGCGACGGGACAGGGGGGAACACCGGGGAGCTGTTTTTT. Variable domain in full (rest from reference TRBV11-2 and TRBJ2-2): EAGVAQSPRYKIIEKRQSVAFWCNPISGHATLYWYQQILGQGPKLLIQFQNNGVVDDSQLPKDRFSAERLKGVDSTLKIQPAKLEDSAVYLCASSDGTGGNTGELFFGEGSRLTVL.

V usage is TRBV25-1 and J usage is TRBJ2-7, with TRBD1 as a possible D gene (6 bases). The V gene lost 1 base and the J gene lost 5 bases, with 15 bases spanning the gap. Germline loops: CDR1 MGHDK, CDR2 SYGVNS. The CDR3 sequence is 15 residues long. The CDR3 here is CASSEFGQRDHEQYF. The CDR3 bases are TGTGCCAGCAGTGAATTTGGACAGAGGGACCACGAGCAGTACTTC.

Turning to this clone: The junction does not match germline at one end; this may be a read error. The chain joins TRBV5-1 to TRBJ1-1, with D possibly matching TRBD1 (6 bases). Germline V gives CDR1 SGHRS, CDR2 YFSETQ. The CDR3 totals 14 residues. CDR3 region: CVSREGGMNTEAFF. Written as DNA, the CDR3 is TGCGTCAGCAGGGAGGGGGGCATGAACACTGAAGCTTTCTTT.

V usage is TRBV7-8 and J usage is TRBJ1-4; D remains ambiguous. CDR1 is SGHVS, CDR2 FQNEAQ, per germline. V was shortened by 0 bases and J by 2 bases, with 13 bases between the two germline ends. The CDR3 covers 17 residues. CDR3: CASSLAVPVRTNEKLFF. The CDR3 nucleotides read TGTGCCAGCAGCTTAGCGGTTCCGGTGAGGACTAATGAAAAACTGTTTTTT.

The chain recombines TRBV5-1 with TRBJ2-1, with D possibly being TRBD2 (6 bases). The CDR3 is 16 amino acids. From germline, CDR1 is SGHRS and CDR2 YFSETQ. V was cut by 0 bases and J by 3 bases, with 13 bases left in between. The CDR3 DNA follows: TGCGCCAGCAGCTTGGATCGCGGGGCCATCTACAATGAGCAGTTCTTC. It translates to CASSLDRGAIYNEQFF.

The genes are TRBV14 and TRBJ2-3, with TRBD1 identical over 8 bases. The V gene end was trimmed by 4 bases and the J gene end by 0 bases; junction bases not matched to a gene: 6. The germline V gene encodes CDR1 SGHDN and CDR2 FVKESK. This CDR3 contains 16 residues. CDR3 amino acids: CASSPRQGKSTDTQYF. The CDR3 DNA sequence: TGTGCCAGCAGCCCACGACAGGGGAAGAGCACAGATACGCAGTATTTT.

Of note for this clone: Other DNA sequences in the same sample also yield this CDR3. J is TRBJ1-2 and V is TRBV14; a weak D match, TRBD1 (6 bases). The V gene lost 3 bases and the J gene lost 5 bases, with 10 bases spanning the gap. CDR1 and CDR2 (germline): SGHDN, FVKESK. The CDR3 is 13 amino acids. The CDR3 region has the DNA TGTGCCAGCAGCCAGGTGACAGGATATGGCTACACCTTC. It specifies CASSQVTGYGYTF.

This chain links TRBV6-4 with TRBJ1-2; no reliable D call. The germline gives CDR1 MRHNA, CDR2 SNTAGT. Trimming removed 3 bases from V and 3 bases from J, with 11 bases in between. This CDR3 region has 14 residues. CDR3 region: CASSERQVYYGYTF. As DNA, the CDR3 is TGTGCCAGCAGTGAAAGGCAGGTGTACTATGGCTACACCTTC.

The gene calls are TRBV21-1 and TRBJ2-1. TRBV21-1 is a known pseudogene. The CDR3 loop spans 13 amino acids. The CDR3 spells CASSWRGENEQFF. In nucleotides, the CDR3 is TGTGCCAGCAGCTGGCGAGGGGAGAATGAGCAGTTCTTC.

The chain recombines TRBV27 with TRBJ2-1; 8 positions agree with TRBD2. The CDR3 runs 15 residues. CDR1 and CDR2 (germline): MNHEY, SMNVEV (reference sequence). V lost 8 bases, J lost 4 bases, and 10 bases stayed unmatched. CDR3 sequence: CASGGGAGEYNEQFF. CDR3 nucleotide sequence: TGTGCCAGCGGCGGTGGAGCGGGAGAGTACAATGAGCAGTTCTTC.

This sequence joins TRBV7-2 and TRBJ2-7; D possibly corresponds to TRBD2 (5 bases). The CDR3 is made up of 14 amino acids. The V and J ends lost 2 bases and 0 bases respectively, with 8 bases between them. Germline V gene sequence: CDR1 SGHTA, CDR2 FQGNSA. This chain's CDR3 is CASSLTGYSYEQYF. The DNA for the CDR3 is TGTGCCAGCAGCTTAACGGGGTACTCCTACGAGCAGTACTTC.

This clone was recorded once. This chain connects TRBV7-9 to TRBJ2-7; perhaps D is TRBD1 or TRBD2 (5 bases each). CDR3 length: 14 residues. Germline lookup yields CDR1 SEHNR and CDR2 FQNEAQ (reference sequence). V lost 3 bases to trimming and J lost 2 bases, with 11 bases between them. CDR3 nucleotides: TGTGCCAGCAGCTTGACCGGGACGGCCTACGAGCAGTACTTC. This encodes CASSLTGTAYEQYF.